This T cell receptor beta chain was retrieved from a study of beta chain features in type 1 diabetes. Study conclusions and caveats: Using cDNA template may skew counts toward highly expressing activated cells.

A sort by CD45RO/CCR7/CD25/CD127/CD95/CD27 yielded CD4+ naive, central memory, regulatory and stem cell-like memory cells. Sequenced material consisted of expressed TCRB transcripts (all of the isolated RNA was reverse transcribed). Clones were read by immunoSEQ multiplex PCR, and TCRdb kept only the in-frame ones, dropping some. This table holds around 350,000 clones, around 13% found once. On this clone itself: Its antigen is not identified.

Sequencing was carried out using naive CD4+ T cells from blood. This clonotype was sampled from a man aged 18 to 29 in good health.

In nucleotides, the CDR3 is TGTGCCAGCAGCGTAGCCCTCTTCGGCAGGGGAGGGACAAAGGACAATGAGCAGTTCTTC. As protein: CASSVALFGRGGTKDNEQFF. This rearrangement joins TRBV9 to TRBJ2-1, with D possibly matching TRBD2 (7 bases). Per the germline V gene, CDR1 is SGDLS and CDR2 is YYNGEE. This CDR3 is 20 amino acids long. Trimming cost V 0 bases and J 5 bases, with 27 bases left between them. Together with reference TRBV9 and TRBJ2-1, the CDR3 gives the full variable domain: DSGVTQTPKHLITATGQRVTLRCSPRSGDLSVYWYQQSLDQGLQFLIQYYNGEERAKGNILERFSAQQFPDLHSELNLSSLELGDSALYFCASSVALFGRGGTKDNEQFFGPGTRLTVL.